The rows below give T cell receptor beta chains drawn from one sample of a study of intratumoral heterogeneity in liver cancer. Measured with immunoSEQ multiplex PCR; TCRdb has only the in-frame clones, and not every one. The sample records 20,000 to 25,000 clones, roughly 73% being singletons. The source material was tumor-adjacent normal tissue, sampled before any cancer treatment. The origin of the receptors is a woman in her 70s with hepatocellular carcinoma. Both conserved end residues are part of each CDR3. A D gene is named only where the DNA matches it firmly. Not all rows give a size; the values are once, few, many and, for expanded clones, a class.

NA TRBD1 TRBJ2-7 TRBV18 CASSPRQGVDEQYF TGTGCCAGCTCACCTAGACAGGGTGTCGACGAGCAGTACTTC
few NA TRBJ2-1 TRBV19 CASSPVGWSHNEQFF TGTGCCAGTAGTCCGGTTGGTTGGAGCCACAATGAGCAGTTCTTC
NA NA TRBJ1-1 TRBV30 CAWIRRPVNTEAFF TGTGCCTGGATCAGACGGCCCGTGAACACTGAAGCTTTCTTT
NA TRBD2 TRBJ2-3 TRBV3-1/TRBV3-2 CASSRGPTSGDTQYF TGTGCCAGCAGCCGTGGGCCCACTAGCGGGGATACGCAGTATTTT
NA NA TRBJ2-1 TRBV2 CASSEALTRTREQFF TGTGCCAGCAGTGAAGCCCTCACTAGGACTCGCGAGCAGTTCTTC
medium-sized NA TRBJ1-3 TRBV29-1 CSVEGGNTIYF TGCAGCGTTGAAGGTGGAAACACCATATATTTT
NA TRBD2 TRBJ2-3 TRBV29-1 CSVGSGRADTQYF TGCAGCGTTGGAAGCGGGAGGGCAGATACGCAGTATTTT
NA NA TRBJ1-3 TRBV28 CATTTNPSGNTIYF TGTGCCACCACGACAAATCCCTCTGGAAACACCATATATTTT
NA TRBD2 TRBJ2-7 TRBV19 CASSRQSPSGATPYEQYF TGTGCCAGTAGTCGACAGTCGCCTAGCGGGGCGACCCCCTACGAGCAGTACTTC
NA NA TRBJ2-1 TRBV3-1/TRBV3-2 CASSRGSSPGEQFF TGTGCCAGCAGCCGGGGGTCTAGCCCGGGAGAGCAGTTCTTC
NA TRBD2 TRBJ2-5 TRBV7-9 CASRSLAGGETQYF TGTGCCAGCAGGAGTCTAGCGGGAGGTGAGACCCAGTACTTC
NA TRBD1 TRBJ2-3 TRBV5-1 CASSSAGTGTDTQYF TGCGCCAGCAGCTCGGCCGGGACAGGTACAGATACGCAGTATTTT
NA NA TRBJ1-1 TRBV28 CAIRTGDLNTEAFF TGTGCCATACGAACGGGGGATTTGAACACTGAAGCTTTCTTT
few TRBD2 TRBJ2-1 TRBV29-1 CSVDGTSAYNEQFF TGCAGCGTTGATGGGACTAGCGCCTACAATGAGCAGTTCTTC
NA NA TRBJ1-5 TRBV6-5 CASSSTVDQPQHF TGTGCCAGCAGTTCCACCGTAGATCAGCCCCAGCATTTT
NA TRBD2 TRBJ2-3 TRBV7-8 CASKWRAGSSTDTQYF TGTGCCAGCAAATGGAGAGCGGGGAGTAGCACAGATACGCAGTATTTT
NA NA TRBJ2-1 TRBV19 CASSIGRKKQFF TGTGCCAGTAGTATAGGGCGGAAGAAGCAGTTCTTC
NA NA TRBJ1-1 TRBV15 CATSRDGAPNEAFF TGTGCCACCAGCAGAGATGGGGCGCCCAATGAAGCTTTCTTT
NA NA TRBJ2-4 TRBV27 CASSLRGPGSGAKNIQYF TGTGCCAGCAGTTTAAGGGGCCCGGGTAGCGGAGCCAAAAACATTCAGTACTTC
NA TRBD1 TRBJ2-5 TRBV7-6 CASSWEKGTGGLETQYF TGTGCCAGCAGCTGGGAGAAAGGGACAGGGGGCCTGGAGACCCAGTACTTC
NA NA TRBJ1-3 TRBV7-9 CASSLGLRNTIYF TGTGCCAGCAGCTTAGGCTTGAGAAACACCATATATTTT
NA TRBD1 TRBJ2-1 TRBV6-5 CASSLTGGSYNEQFF TGTGCCAGCAGCTTGACAGGGGGCTCTTACAATGAGCAGTTCTTC
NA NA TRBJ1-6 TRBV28 CASSLAGWTYNSPLHF TGTGCCAGCAGTTTAGCAGGGTGGACCTATAATTCACCCCTCCACTTT
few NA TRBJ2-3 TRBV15 CATSRSYGTSTDTQYF TGTGCCACCAGCAGATCTTACGGGACTAGCACAGATACGCAGTATTTT
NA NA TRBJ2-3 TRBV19 CASKASESTDTQYF TGTGCCAGTAAGGCTAGCGAGAGCACAGATACGCAGTATTTT